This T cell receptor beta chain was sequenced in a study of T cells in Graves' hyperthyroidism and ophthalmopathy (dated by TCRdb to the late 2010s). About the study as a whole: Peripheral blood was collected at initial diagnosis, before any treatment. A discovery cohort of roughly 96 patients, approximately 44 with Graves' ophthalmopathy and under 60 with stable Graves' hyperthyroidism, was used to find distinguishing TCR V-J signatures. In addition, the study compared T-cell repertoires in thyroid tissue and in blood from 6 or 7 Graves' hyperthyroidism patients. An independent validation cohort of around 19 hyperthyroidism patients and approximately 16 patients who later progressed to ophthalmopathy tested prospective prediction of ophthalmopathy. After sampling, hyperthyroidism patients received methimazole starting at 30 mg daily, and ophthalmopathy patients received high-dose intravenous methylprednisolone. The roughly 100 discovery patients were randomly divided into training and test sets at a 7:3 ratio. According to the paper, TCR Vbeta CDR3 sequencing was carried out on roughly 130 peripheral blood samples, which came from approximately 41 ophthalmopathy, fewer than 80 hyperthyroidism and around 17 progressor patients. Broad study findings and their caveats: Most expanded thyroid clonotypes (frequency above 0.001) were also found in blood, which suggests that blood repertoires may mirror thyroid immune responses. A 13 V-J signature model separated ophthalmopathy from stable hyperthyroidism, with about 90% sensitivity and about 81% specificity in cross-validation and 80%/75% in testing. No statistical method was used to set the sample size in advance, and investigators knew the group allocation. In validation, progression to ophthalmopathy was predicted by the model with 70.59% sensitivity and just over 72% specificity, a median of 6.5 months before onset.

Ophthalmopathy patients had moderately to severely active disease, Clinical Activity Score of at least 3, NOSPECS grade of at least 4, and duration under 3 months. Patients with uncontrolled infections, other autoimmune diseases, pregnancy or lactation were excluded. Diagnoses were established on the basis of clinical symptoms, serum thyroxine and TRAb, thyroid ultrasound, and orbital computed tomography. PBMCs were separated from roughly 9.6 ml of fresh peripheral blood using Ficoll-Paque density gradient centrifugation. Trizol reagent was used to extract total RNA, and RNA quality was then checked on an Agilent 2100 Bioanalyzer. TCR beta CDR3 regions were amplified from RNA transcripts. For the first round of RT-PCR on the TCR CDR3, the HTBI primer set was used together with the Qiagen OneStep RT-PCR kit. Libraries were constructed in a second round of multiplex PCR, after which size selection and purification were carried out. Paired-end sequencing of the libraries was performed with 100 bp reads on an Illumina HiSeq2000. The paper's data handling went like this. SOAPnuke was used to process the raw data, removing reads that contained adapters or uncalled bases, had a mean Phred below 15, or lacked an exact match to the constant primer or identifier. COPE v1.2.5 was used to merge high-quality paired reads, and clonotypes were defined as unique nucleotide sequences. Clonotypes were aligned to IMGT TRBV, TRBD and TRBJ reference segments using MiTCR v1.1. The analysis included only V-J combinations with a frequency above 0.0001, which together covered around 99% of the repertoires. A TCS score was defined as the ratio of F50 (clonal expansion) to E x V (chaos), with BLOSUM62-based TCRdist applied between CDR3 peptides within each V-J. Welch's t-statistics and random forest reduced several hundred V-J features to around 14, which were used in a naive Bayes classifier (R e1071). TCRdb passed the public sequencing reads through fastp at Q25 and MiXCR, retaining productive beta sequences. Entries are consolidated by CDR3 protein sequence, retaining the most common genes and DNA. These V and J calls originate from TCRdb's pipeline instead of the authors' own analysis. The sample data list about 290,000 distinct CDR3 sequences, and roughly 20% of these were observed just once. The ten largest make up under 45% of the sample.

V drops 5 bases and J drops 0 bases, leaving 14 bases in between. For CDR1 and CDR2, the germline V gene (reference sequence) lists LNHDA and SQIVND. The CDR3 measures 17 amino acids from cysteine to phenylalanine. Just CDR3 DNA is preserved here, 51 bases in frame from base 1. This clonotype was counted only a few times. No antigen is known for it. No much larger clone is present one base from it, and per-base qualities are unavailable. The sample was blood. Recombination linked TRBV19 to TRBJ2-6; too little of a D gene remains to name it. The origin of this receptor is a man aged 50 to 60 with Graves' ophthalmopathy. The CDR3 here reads CASSPPGRSSGANVLTF. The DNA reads TGTGCCAGTAGTCCACCCGGTAGGAGCTCTGGGGCCAACGTCCTGACTTTC. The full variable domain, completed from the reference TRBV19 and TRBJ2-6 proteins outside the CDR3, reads DGGITQSPKYLFRKEGQNVTLSCEQNLNHDAMYWYRQDPGQGLRLIYYSQIVNDFQKGDIAEGYSVSREKKESFPLTVTSAQKNPTAFYLCASSPPGRSSGANVLTFGAGSRLTVL.